The 23 T cell receptor beta chains in this list originate from one sample, sequenced in a study of T cells in Graves' hyperthyroidism and ophthalmopathy. Amplified TCR beta CDR3 regions derived from RNA transcripts. Carried out on the TCR CDR3, a first-round RT-PCR used the HTBI primer set. TCRdb fed the multiplex PCR reads into MiXCR, producing one record per CDR3 protein. In the table there are roughly 570,000 distinct CDR3 sequences, approximately 14% of which are singletons. The sample taken for sequencing was blood. These receptors were obtained from a woman aged 25 to 39 with Graves' hyperthyroidism.

This clonotype was seen ten or more times. CDR3 protein: CASSPPTAGRNSPLHF. Here the CDR3 DNA reads TGTGCCAGCAGTCCGCCCACGGCGGGTCGTAATTCACCCCTCCACTTT. The gene calls are TRBV28 and TRBJ1-6; D gene ambiguous. V lost 5 bases to trimming and J lost 6 bases, with 17 bases between them. The V gene's germline CDR1 is MDHEN and CDR2 SYDVKM. This CDR3 is 16 amino acids long.

About this clonotype: A read error may explain this, as a much larger clone is one base away. This chain links TRBV12-3 or TRBV12-4 with TRBJ2-1; the D is unclear. There are 15 residues in the CDR3. The germline V and J ends were trimmed by 7 bases and 0 bases, with 13 bases remaining between them. The CDR3 coding sequence is TGTGCCAGCATGAGGTTAGGGAACTCCTACAATGAGCAGTTCTTC. Protein product: CASMRLGNSYNEQFF.

The rearrangement joins TRBV12-3 or TRBV12-4 to TRBJ2-1; 10 nucleotides agree with TRBD2. V lost 8 bases, J lost 10 bases, and 8 bases stayed unmatched. CDR3 length: 13 amino acids. This CDR3 is CASSLAGPNEQFF. For the CDR3, the DNA is TGTGCCAGCTCACTAGCGGGACCTAACGAGCAGTTCTTC.

This clonotype was found many times. The V call is TRBV12-3 or TRBV12-4, the J call TRBJ2-1; TRBD2 matches at 10 bases. The CDR3 totals 18 residues. V shed 6 bases, J shed 4 bases, and the junction held 15 bases outside the gene matches. The CDR3 coding sequence is TGTGCCAGCAGGGGCTCTAGCGGGAGCCCCAGCGGATACAATGAGCAGTTCTTC. It codes for CASRGSSGSPSGYNEQFF.

This clonotype appeared a few times. A much larger clonotype is one base distant, so this may be a read error. The conserved closing phenylalanine or tryptophan is absent in this CDR3, likely reflecting a read error. The chain has TRBV11-2 and TRBJ2-1; 11 bases fit TRBD2. The CDR3 contains 16 residues. Germline values: CDR1 SGHAT, CDR2 FQNNGV. The V gene end was trimmed by 4 bases and the J gene end by 1 base; junction bases not matched to a gene: 3. Written as DNA, the CDR3 is TGTGCCAGCAGCTCATTAGCGGGAGGGTCCTACAATGAGCAGTTCCTC. This gives the protein CASSSLAGGSYNEQFL.

This clonotype was recorded many times. The CDR3 DNA reads as TGCAGTGCTAGATCGACAGAATTGTGGCAGGGTGGCTACACCTTC. Amino acids: CSARSTELWQGGYTF. This sequence joins TRBV20-1 and TRBJ1-2; D might be TRBD1 (5 bases). CDR1 is DFQATT, CDR2 SNEGSKA, per germline (reference sequence). This CDR3 is built from 15 residues. The V gene lost 2 bases and the J gene lost 7 bases, with 20 bases spanning the gap.

This clonotype was recorded at least ten times. The chain couples TRBV27 to TRBJ2-7; possible D gene TRBD1, 5 bases. The CDR3 sequence is 15 residues long. The V gene lost 5 bases and the J gene lost 6 bases, with 20 bases spanning the gap. Germline loops: CDR1 MNHEY, CDR2 SMNVEV (reference sequence). The CDR3 nucleotides are TGTGCCAGCAGTGACATCACCAGGGAAAAGGGCGAGCAGTACTTC. This translates into CASSDITREKGEQYF.

This clonotype has more than one count but fewer than ten. V gene TRBV2 combines with J gene TRBJ1-3; a possible D gene is TRBD1 (5 bases). With 8 bases removed from V and 2 bases from J, the gap between germline ends came to 16 bases. Germline loops: CDR1 SNHLY, CDR2 FYNNEI. The CDR3 runs 15 residues. CDR3 coding DNA: TGTGCCAGCGAGCTGGGGGGACTGGCTGGAAACACCATATATTTT. The encoded protein is CASELGGLAGNTIYF.

This clonotype was detected only once. V and J are TRBV7-9 and TRBJ1-6; D remains unclear. V was trimmed by 5 bases and J by 10 bases, leaving 9 bases between them. This CDR3 is built from 12 residues. From germline, CDR1 is SEHNR and CDR2 FQNEAQ (reference sequence). CDR3 loop: CASSTTDSPLHF. In DNA, the CDR3 is TGTGCCAGCAGCACAACAGACTCACCCCTCCACTTT. Variable domain in full (rest from reference TRBV7-9 and TRBJ1-6): DTGVSQNPRHKITKRGQNVTFRCDPISEHNRLYWYRQTLGQGPEFLTYFQNEAQLEKSRLLSDRFSAERPKGSFSTLEIQRTEQGDSAMYLCASSTTDSPLHFGNGTRLTVT.

This clonotype was found a few times. This chain uses TRBV27 with TRBJ2-1; D is unclear. The CDR3 sequence is 12 residues long. V lost 1 base to trimming and J lost 9 bases, with 7 bases between them. Germline CDR1 reads MNHEY; CDR2 reads SMNVEV (reference sequence). The CDR3 protein is CASSLLGGEQFF. The DNA of the CDR3 is TGTGCCAGCAGTTTATTGGGCGGTGAGCAGTTCTTC.

The chain's CDR3 is CASTTGDNQPQHF. The CDR3 DNA sequence: TGTGCCAGTACCACAGGGGACAATCAGCCCCAGCATTTT. The chain links TRBV19 to TRBJ1-5, with 7 positions matching TRBD1. In germline, CDR1 is LNHDA, CDR2 SQIVND (reference sequence). The CDR3 runs to 13 residues. V lost 7 bases to trimming and J lost 3 bases; unmatched junction nucleotides: 3.

This clonotype has ten or more counts. The gene calls are TRBV27 and TRBJ2-1, with 15 bases that match TRBD2. Trimming took 8 bases from V and 5 from J; bases not matched to a gene: 7. Germline assignment: CDR1 MNHEY and CDR2 SMNVEV (reference sequence). The CDR3 extends over 16 amino acids. CDR3 amino acids: CASAGLAGGMHNEQFF. In DNA, the CDR3 is TGTGCCAGCGCCGGACTAGCGGGAGGGATGCACAATGAGCAGTTCTTC.

Many counts were recorded for this clonotype. The V gene is TRBV5-5, the J gene TRBJ1-1; unclear D gene. The CDR3 loop spans 15 amino acids. Germline-derived CDR1 and CDR2 are SGHKS and YYEKEE (reference sequence). The V end lost 3 bases, the J end lost 0 bases, and 12 bases lay between the germline ends. CDR3 region: CASSSTPGMNTEAFF. Written as DNA, the CDR3 is TGTGCCAGCAGCTCCACGCCGGGTATGAACACTGAAGCTTTCTTT.

This clonotype was counted between two and nine times. The V and J genes are TRBV9 and TRBJ2-7; D is tentatively TRBD1 or TRBD2 (6 bases each). The CDR3 loop spans 15 amino acids. V was shortened by 7 bases and J by 2 bases, with 19 bases between the two germline ends. Looked up from germline, CDR1 is SGDLS and CDR2 is YYNGEE. The CDR3 spells CASSTSGAFTYEQYF. Written as DNA, the CDR3 is TGTGCCAGCTCTACATCGGGGGCGTTTACCTACGAGCAGTACTTC.

This clonotype was seen at least ten times. The chain carries TRBV3-1 and TRBJ2-7; D is undetermined. Looked up from germline, CDR1 is LGHDT and CDR2 is YNNKEL (reference sequence). The ends were cut back, 0 bases at V and 0 bases at J, with 15 bases in the middle. The CDR3 sequence is 17 residues long. CDR3 residues: CASSQDIATELSYEQYF. The CDR3 coding sequence is TGTGCCAGCAGCCAAGATATTGCAACAGAGCTCTCCTACGAGCAGTACTTC.

This chain connects TRBV6-1 to TRBJ2-1; 11 nucleotides match TRBD2. The germline CDR1 and CDR2 sequences are MNHNS and SASEGT. The CDR3 contains 17 residues. With 6 bases clipped from V and 8 bases from J, the junction kept 15 bases outside the gene matches. CDR3 sequence: CASSRPLLAGVNHEQFF. As DNA, the CDR3 is TGTGCCAGCAGCCGCCCCTTACTAGCGGGAGTAAACCATGAGCAGTTCTTC.

This clonotype appeared many times. The rearrangement uses TRBV28 and TRBJ2-5; 10 nucleotides align to TRBD2. The germline V gene has CDR1 MDHEN and CDR2 SYDVKM. The CDR3 extends over 16 amino acids. With 7 bases clipped from V and 6 bases from J, the junction kept 14 bases outside the gene matches. The CDR3 here is CASTSPASGRGKTQYF. The CDR3 DNA is TGTGCCAGCACATCTCCCGCTAGCGGGAGAGGGAAGACCCAGTACTTC.

This clonotype was seen a handful of times. This chain connects TRBV7-3 to TRBJ2-2, with no clear D. CDR3 length equals 14 residues. Germline V lookup: CDR1 SGHTA, CDR2 FQGTGA. With 5 bases removed from V and 3 bases from J, the gap between germline ends came to 10 bases. CDR3 sequence (DNA): TGTGCCAGCAGCCGGACCTTCGACACCGGGGAGCTGTTTTTT. Protein: CASSRTFDTGELFF.

This clonotype was recorded many times. The V and J genes are TRBV6-5 and TRBJ2-7, with TRBD1 matching 9 bases. After removal of 1 base from V and 4 bases from J, the junction contained 5 bases not matched to a gene. The CDR3 totals 15 residues. Germline values: CDR1 MNHEY, CDR2 SVGAGI. The CDR3 bases are TGTGCCAGCAGTTACTTACAGGGGGCTTCATACGAGCAGTACTTC. Its protein product is CASSYLQGASYEQYF.

V and J are TRBV4-2 and TRBJ2-3, with a weak D call TRBD1 (6 bases). Germline V gene data show CDR1 as LGHNA and CDR2 as YNFKEQ. V gave up 0 bases and J gave up 4 bases, with 11 bases separating them. The CDR3 totals 15 residues. CDR3 DNA sequence: TGTGCCAGCAGCCAAGAACAGGGTATGTCAGATACGCAGTATTTT. Its translation is CASSQEQGMSDTQYF.

This clonotype has a count of ten or more. The chain joins TRBV20-1 to TRBJ2-3; 9 bases line up with TRBD1. V was clipped by 3 bases and J by 3 bases; unmatched bases: 7. The length of the CDR3 is 15 residues. In germline, CDR1 is DFQATT, CDR2 SNEGSKA (reference sequence). This CDR3 reads CSASLRQGVTDTQYF. The CDR3, as DNA: TGCAGTGCTAGTCTGCGACAGGGGGTAACAGATACGCAGTATTTT.

Points on this clonotype: This could be a read error, since a much larger clone is one nucleotide away. This chain links TRBV7-9 with TRBJ1-1, with D uncertain. The CDR3 is 13 residues long. V was pared by 4 bases and J by 5 bases, with 11 bases between. Germline CDR1 is SEHNR and CDR2 is FQNEAQ (reference sequence). CDR3 residues: CASSSASATEAFF. Written as DNA, the CDR3 is TGTGCCAGCAGCTCCGCCAGTGCGACTGAAGCTTTCTTT.

The table lists this clonotype with a few counts. The chain uses TRBV29-1 and TRBJ2-1; 9 bases map to TRBD2. The CDR3 extends over 15 amino acids. J gave up 5 bases and V 2 bases, and 7 bases lay outside the gene matches. Per germline, CDR1 SQVTM and CDR2 ANQGSEA. In nucleotides, the CDR3 is TGCAGCGTTGAAAGGAGCGGGAGGCCAAACAATGAGCAGTTCTTC. Translated: CSVERSGRPNNEQFF.